Described below is a single T cell receptor beta chain sequence and its context. The CDR3 has 15 residues. The V gene lost 4 bases and the J gene lost 6 bases, with 16 bases spanning the gap. Germline V gene data show CDR1 as MNHNS and CDR2 as SASEGT. The protocol was immunoSEQ multiplex PCR, while the TCRdb copy is restricted to in-frame clones and leaves out a portion. This table holds more than 2 million clones, 90% to 95% found once. This sample was taken from a study of shared clonotypes between healthy human individuals. The V gene is TRBV6-1, the J gene TRBJ2-4, with D maybe TRBD2 (5 bases). The sequence derives from a man in his late teens or twenties in good health. Specimen: naive CD4+ T cells sorted from blood. Specified subset: CD45RA+ positively selected. The CDR3 DNA sequence: TGTGCCAGCAGTGGGTGGGTGACCGCGGGAAACATTCAGTACTTC. This gives the protein CASSGWVTAGNIQYF.